The 29 T cell receptor beta chains listed next were all sequenced from one sample in a study of OX40 agonist ivuxolimab in advanced cancers. Produced via immunoSEQ multiplex PCR; TCRdb's table is partial and in-frame only. The sample carries 60,000 to 90,000 clones, about 81% recorded once. This specimen consisted of CD4+ or CD8+ T cells sorted from blood, obtained in a trial of the OX40 agonist ivuxolimab. Receptor source: an adult with an advanced solid tumor such as melanoma, head and neck, liver or kidney cancer.

The genes are TRBV27 and TRBJ2-1; TRBD2 matches 13 bases. The germline V gene has CDR1 MNHEY and CDR2 SMNVEV (reference sequence). CDR3 length: 15 amino acids. J was trimmed by 8 bases and V by 6 bases; bases with no gene match: 7. The CDR3 region is CASSLRTSGSDEQFF. The CDR3 nucleotides are TGTGCCAGCAGCCTTCGGACTAGCGGGAGCGATGAGCAGTTCTTC.

The chain joins TRBV19 to TRBJ1-2; TRBD1 matches at 8 bases. Unmatched junction bases numbered 25, after V lost 5 bases and J lost 8 bases. Germline V gene lookup returns CDR1 LNHDA and CDR2 SQIVND (reference sequence). The CDR3 spans 19 residues. CDR3 nucleotide sequence: TGTGCCAGTAGTCCAGGGGCCCCCTATAGACAGGGGATAAGTGGCGGCTACACCTTC. Translating it yields CASSPGAPYRQGISGGYTF.

The rearrangement uses TRBV12-5 and TRBJ1-1; 7 positions agree with TRBD1. The V gene's germline CDR1 is LGHNT and CDR2 FRNRAP. The CDR3 has 14 residues. Trimming at V came to 7 bases and at J to 1 base, leaving 6 bases not matched to a gene. The CDR3 sequence: CASASRQGNTEAFF. The CDR3 nucleotides are TGTGCTAGTGCCTCCAGACAGGGGAACACTGAAGCTTTCTTT.

The chain is built from TRBV7-8 and TRBJ1-5, with 8 bases aligning to TRBD1. With 0 bases clipped from V and 8 bases from J, the junction kept 12 bases outside the gene matches. The CDR3 is 17 residues long. Germline CDR1 and CDR2: SGHVS and FQNEAQ. The CDR3 DNA is TGTGCCAGCAGCTTAGCGTTGGACAGGGATACATTTGAGCCCCAGCATTTT. This sequence encodes CASSLALDRDTFEPQHF.

This sequence joins TRBV7-2 and TRBJ2-2; weak D call: TRBD2 (5 bases). V shed 1 base and J shed 4 bases, with 10 bases lying between them. The CDR3 loop spans 15 amino acids. Per the germline V gene, CDR1 is SGHTA and CDR2 is FQGNSA. The CDR3 loop is CASSLGGAFTGELFF. CDR3 sequence (DNA): TGTGCCAGCAGCTTAGGGGGAGCTTTCACCGGGGAGCTGTTTTTT. Together with reference TRBV7-2 and TRBJ2-2, the CDR3 gives the full variable domain: GAGVSQSPSNKVTEKGKDVELRCDPISGHTALYWYRQSLGQGLEFLIYFQGNSAPDKSGLPSDRFSAERTGGSVSTLTIQRTQQEDSAVYLCASSLGGAFTGELFFGEGSRLTVL.

V gene TRBV27 combines with J gene TRBJ2-1, with 9 bases lining up with TRBD2. The germline CDR1 and CDR2 sequences are MNHEY and SMNVEV (reference sequence). The ends lost 4 bases at V and 0 bases at J; junction bases unmatched: 1. The CDR3 is 15 amino acids. The CDR3 here is CASSWRGGSYNEQFF. The CDR3 DNA reads TGTGCCAGCAGTTGGCGGGGGGGCTCCTACAATGAGCAGTTCTTC.

The CDR3 loop is CASSFQGRDGYTF. In DNA form, the CDR3 reads TGTGCCAGCAGCTTTCAAGGGAGGGATGGCTACACCTTC. J is TRBJ1-2 and V is TRBV7-8; D gene uncertain. In germline, CDR1 is SGHVS, CDR2 FQNEAQ. V shed 3 bases and J shed 6 bases, with 11 bases lying between them. The CDR3 length is 13 residues. The variable domain in full, with the rest retrieved from reference TRBV7-8 and TRBJ1-2, is GAGVSQSPRYKVAKRGQDVALRCDPISGHVSLFWYQQALGQGPEFLTYFQNEAQLDKSGLPSDRFFAERPEGSVSTLKIQRTQQEDSAVYLCASSFQGRDGYTFGSGTRLTVV.

Only a few counts were recorded for this clone. The rearrangement joins TRBV5-6 to TRBJ2-2; 8 positions match TRBD2. The CDR3 sequence is 15 residues long. Germline lookup yields CDR1 SGHDT and CDR2 YYEEEE. Trimming at V came to 4 bases and at J to 6 bases, leaving 8 bases not matched to a gene. CDR3 coding DNA: TGTGCCAGCAGCCCCGGGACTAGGATCGCCGGGGAGCTGTTTTTT. Translated: CASSPGTRIAGELFF.

The V call is TRBV11-2, the J call TRBJ2-7; TRBD1 agrees at 9 bases. V shed 1 base and J 6 bases; nucleotides not matched to a gene: 7. This CDR3 is 15 amino acids long. CDR1 and CDR2 from the germline V gene are SGHAT and FQNNGV. This CDR3 is CASSLVTGGTSEQYF. CDR3 DNA: TGTGCCAGCAGCTTAGTAACAGGGGGCACATCCGAGCAGTACTTC.

This chain joins TRBV4-2 and TRBJ2-3, with 9 bases aligning to TRBD2. The CDR3 sequence is 19 residues long. V gave up 0 bases and J gave up 4 bases; unmatched junction bases: 14. The germline V gene has CDR1 LGHNA and CDR2 YNFKEQ. Here the CDR3 DNA reads TGTGCCAGCAGCCAAGATGAGGTTGCTAGCGGGATTAGGGCAGATACGCAGTATTTT. It encodes CASSQDEVASGIRADTQYF.

This clone appeared once. V is TRBV4-2 and J is TRBJ2-1, with 10 bases that match TRBD2. There are 15 residues in the CDR3. The germline CDR1 and CDR2 sequences are LGHNA and YNFKEQ. V was clipped by 0 bases and J by 6 bases; unmatched bases: 2. The CDR3 here is CASSQEAGGPNEQFF. CDR3 nucleotides: TGTGCCAGCAGCCAAGAAGCGGGGGGGCCCAATGAGCAGTTCTTC.

The chain carries TRBV4-3 and TRBJ1-3; TRBD1 might be the D (5 bases). Germline-derived CDR1 and CDR2 are LGHNA and YSLEER. The CDR3 is made up of 15 amino acids. V was cut by 0 bases and J by 4 bases, with 10 bases left in between. The CDR3 region is CASSQEQGAGNTIYF. Written as DNA, the CDR3 is TGCGCCAGCAGCCAAGAGCAGGGCGCAGGAAACACCATATATTTT.

The rearrangement links TRBV28 to TRBJ1-6; D is perhaps TRBD1 (6 bases). Deletions cut 3 bases from V and 7 bases from J, with 7 bases between. The germline gives CDR1 MDHEN, CDR2 SYDVKM. The CDR3 runs 13 residues. The CDR3 DNA reads as TGTGCCAGCAGTTTGGACAGAAATTCACCCCTCCACTTT. Its translation: CASSLDRNSPLHF.

This clone was observed a single time. This chain uses TRBV4-1 with TRBJ2-5; D gene unclear. Trimming stripped 4 bases from V and 10 bases from J, with 25 bases between. The CDR3 is 16 residues long. Germline V gives CDR1 MGHRA, CDR2 YSYEKL. This CDR3 is CASSRRDTPGNADQYF. Written as DNA, the CDR3 is TGCGCCAGCAGCCGACGAGACACTCCGGGTAATGCGGACCAGTACTTC.

The genes are TRBV7-2 and TRBJ2-2; no firm D call. Looked up from germline, CDR1 is SGHTA and CDR2 is FQGNSA. The V gene lost 5 bases and the J gene lost 6 bases, with 7 bases spanning the gap. The CDR3 loop spans 12 amino acids. DNA of the CDR3: TGTGCCAGCAGCCCCTACTCCGGGGAGCTGTTTTTT. Its translation is CASSPYSGELFF. Variable domain in full (rest from reference TRBV7-2 and TRBJ2-2): GAGVSQSPSNKVTEKGKDVELRCDPISGHTALYWYRQSLGQGLEFLIYFQGNSAPDKSGLPSDRFSAERTGGSVSTLTIQRTQQEDSAVYLCASSPYSGELFFGEGSRLTVL.

The chain has TRBV15 and TRBJ1-1; TRBD1 matches 7 bases. V was pared by 3 bases and J by 6 bases, with 13 bases of the junction left unmatched. Germline CDR1 reads LNHNV; CDR2 reads YYDKDF (reference sequence). The CDR3 is made up of 16 amino acids. This CDR3 is CATSRPPGGQRSEAFF. The CDR3 region has the DNA TGTGCCACCAGCAGGCCACCCGGGGGACAGAGATCTGAAGCTTTCTTT.

With regard to this clone: At one end the junction does not follow the germline gene, possibly because of a read error. The chain recombines TRBV2 with TRBJ2-7, with 11 bases identical to TRBD1. Per germline, CDR1 SNHLY and CDR2 FYNNEI. This CDR3 region has 15 residues. The CDR3 reads CASGDGTGGSYEQYF. CDR3 DNA: TGTGCCAGCGGTGATGGGACAGGGGGTTCCTACGAGCAGTACTTC.

With respect to this clone: Other DNA sequences within the sample encode an identical CDR3. CDR3 in amino acids: CASSRGLAGGFDTGELFF. Written as DNA, the CDR3 is TGTGCCAGTAGTAGAGGACTAGCGGGAGGGTTTGACACCGGGGAGCTGTTTTTT. The J gene is TRBJ2-2, the V gene TRBV19; 15 bases line up with TRBD2. Germline V CDR1 and CDR2: LNHDA, SQIVND (reference sequence). The V segment lost 4 bases and the J segment 3 bases; nucleotides outside the gene matches: 6. CDR3 length: 18 residues.

The chain uses TRBV21-1 and TRBJ2-7; the DNA was not compared with TRBD1, the D call given in the table. TRBV21-1 is listed as a pseudogene. The CDR3 has 17 amino acids. Written as DNA, the CDR3 is TGTGCCAGCAGCAAAACGGGCCGGGACAGGGGGACCTACGAGCAGTACTTC. Its translation is CASSKTGRDRGTYEQYF.

The table lists this clone with a count of one. This rearrangement joins TRBV2 to TRBJ1-1; D is perhaps TRBD1 (6 bases). Germline V CDR1 and CDR2: SNHLY, FYNNEI. The CDR3 runs to 14 residues. The V end lost 6 bases, the J end lost 3 bases, and 14 bases lay between the germline ends. The CDR3 reads CASSWTDSDTEAFF. DNA for the CDR3: TGTGCCAGCAGCTGGACAGACTCTGACACTGAAGCTTTCTTT.

This clone was found a few times. The chain employs TRBV7-9 and TRBJ1-2; 8 bases are a match to TRBD1. The CDR3 consists of 14 residues. Per germline, CDR1 SEHNR and CDR2 FQNEAQ (reference sequence). The V segment lost 5 bases and the J segment 4 bases; nucleotides outside the gene matches: 6. CDR3 sequence: CASSPGQGLYGYTF. The CDR3 nucleotides read TGTGCCAGCAGCCCAGGACAGGGCCTCTATGGCTACACCTTC.

This chain connects TRBV7-9 to TRBJ1-1; 7 nucleotides agree with TRBD1. Germline CDR1 and CDR2: SEHNR and FQNEAQ (reference sequence). This CDR3 is built from 13 residues. With V trimmed by 5 bases and J by 9 bases, 9 bases remained unmatched. The CDR3 DNA follows: TGTGCCAGCAGCCCGCAGGGGGACAGCAAAGCTTTCTTT. Translating it yields CASSPQGDSKAFF.

J is TRBJ2-1 and V is TRBV7-9, with TRBD2 matching over 12 bases. Germline V gene data show CDR1 as SEHNR and CDR2 as FQNEAQ (reference sequence). V shed 4 bases, J shed 9 bases, and the junction held 10 bases outside the gene matches. The CDR3 loop spans 16 amino acids. In nucleotides, the CDR3 is TGTGCCAGCAGCTCCTCCGGGACTAGCGGGTTTACTGAGCAGTTCTTC. Amino acids: CASSSSGTSGFTEQFF.

The chain recombines TRBV5-4 with TRBJ2-5; 10 positions match TRBD2. Germline V lookup: CDR1 SGHNT, CDR2 YYREEE (reference sequence). There are 18 residues in the CDR3. Losses at the gene ends were 1 base for V and 0 bases for J; bases not matched to a gene: 9. The CDR3 region has the DNA TGTGCCAGCAGCTTGAGTCCTAGCGGGAGAGGGTACCAAGAGACCCAGTACTTC. Its translation is CASSLSPSGRGYQETQYF. The variable domain in full, with the rest retrieved from reference TRBV5-4 and TRBJ2-5, is ETGVTQSPTHLIKTRGQQVTLRCSSQSGHNTVSWYQQALGQGPQFIFQYYREEENGRGNFPPRFSGLQFPNYSSELNVNALELDDSALYLCASSLSPSGRGYQETQYFGPGTRLLVL.

The rearrangement uses TRBV7-3 and TRBJ1-2; 7 positions match TRBD1. The germline CDR1 and CDR2 sequences are SGHTA and FQGTGA. The length of the CDR3 is 15 residues. V gave up 2 bases and J gave up 4 bases; unmatched junction bases: 7. For the CDR3, the DNA is TGTGCCAGCAGCTTACAAGAAGGGGGCGGCTATGGCTACACCTTC. Residues: CASSLQEGGGYGYTF.

This clone occurred a few times. The rearrangement uses TRBV9 and TRBJ2-2; TRBD2 is a possible D gene (7 bases). CDR1 SGDLS and CDR2 YYNGEE come from the germline V gene. The CDR3 totals 18 residues. The germline V and J ends were trimmed by 3 bases and 1 base, with 19 bases remaining between them. For the CDR3, the DNA is TGTGCCAGCAGCGGTAGTCCTCTGGGGGGGCTGAACACCGGGGAGCTGTTTTTT. The encoded protein is CASSGSPLGGLNTGELFF.

The J gene is TRBJ1-3, the V gene TRBV4-2; D is unclear. Trimming shortened V by 0 bases and J by 0 bases, and 15 bases separated the two germline ends. The CDR3 covers 18 residues. The germline V gene encodes CDR1 LGHNA and CDR2 YNFKEQ. CDR3 in DNA: TGTGCCAGCAGCCAAGATTTTACCGGATGGATCTCTGGAAACACCATATATTTT. Amino acid sequence: CASSQDFTGWISGNTIYF.

The chain is built from TRBV5-4 and TRBJ1-1; no firm D call. The CDR3 is made up of 14 amino acids. The germline CDR1 and CDR2 sequences are SGHNT and YYREEE (reference sequence). The germline V and J ends were trimmed by 2 bases and 1 base, with 9 bases remaining between them. CDR3 nucleotides: TGTGCCAGCAGCTTCGGGTACAGGAACACTGAAGCTTTCTTT. It encodes CASSFGYRNTEAFF.

The chain uses TRBV2 and TRBJ2-6, with TRBD1 identical over 7 bases. J gave up 0 bases and V 6 bases, and 2 bases lay outside the gene matches. Germline V CDR1 and CDR2: SNHLY, FYNNEI. The CDR3 totals 15 residues. In nucleotides, the CDR3 is TGTGCCAGCAGGCAGGGGGTCTCTGGGGCCAACGTCCTGACTTTC. Translating it yields CASRQGVSGANVLTF.